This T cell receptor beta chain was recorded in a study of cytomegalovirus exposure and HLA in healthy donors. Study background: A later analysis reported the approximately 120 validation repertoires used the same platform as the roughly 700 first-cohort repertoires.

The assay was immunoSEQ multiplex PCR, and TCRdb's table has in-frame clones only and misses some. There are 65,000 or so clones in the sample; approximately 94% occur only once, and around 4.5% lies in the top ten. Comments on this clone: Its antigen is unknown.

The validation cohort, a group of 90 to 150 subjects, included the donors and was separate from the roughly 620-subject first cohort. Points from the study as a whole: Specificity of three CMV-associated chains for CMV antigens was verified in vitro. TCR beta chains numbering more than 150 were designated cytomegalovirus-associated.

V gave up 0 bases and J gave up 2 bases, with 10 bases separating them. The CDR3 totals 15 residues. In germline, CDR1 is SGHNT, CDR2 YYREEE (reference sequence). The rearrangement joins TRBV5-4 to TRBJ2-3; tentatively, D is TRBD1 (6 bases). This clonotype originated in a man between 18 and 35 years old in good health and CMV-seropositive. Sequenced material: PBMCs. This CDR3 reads CASSLDGGNTDTQYF. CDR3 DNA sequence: TGTGCCAGCAGCTTGGATGGGGGCAACACAGATACGCAGTATTTT.